The entry that follows covers one TCR beta chain sequence. This specimen comes from a study of T cell changes during pregnancy in multiple sclerosis. Sequencing was performed with immunoSEQ multiplex PCR; in TCRdb, only in-frame clones are kept and a portion is missing. This table holds nearly 110,000 clones, around 92% found once. CDR1 is SEHNR, CDR2 FQNEAQ, per germline (reference sequence). V was cut by 3 bases and J by 2 bases, with 11 bases left in between. There are 14 residues in the CDR3. The chain carries TRBV7-9 and TRBJ2-7; weak D call: TRBD2 (6 bases). The clonotype originates from a female donor in good health, enrolled as a control in a pregnancy study. Sample: peripheral blood, taken in the third trimester of pregnancy. The chain's CDR3 is CASSLARRAYEQYF. CDR3 DNA sequence: TGTGCCAGCAGCTTGGCTAGGAGGGCCTACGAGCAGTACTTC.